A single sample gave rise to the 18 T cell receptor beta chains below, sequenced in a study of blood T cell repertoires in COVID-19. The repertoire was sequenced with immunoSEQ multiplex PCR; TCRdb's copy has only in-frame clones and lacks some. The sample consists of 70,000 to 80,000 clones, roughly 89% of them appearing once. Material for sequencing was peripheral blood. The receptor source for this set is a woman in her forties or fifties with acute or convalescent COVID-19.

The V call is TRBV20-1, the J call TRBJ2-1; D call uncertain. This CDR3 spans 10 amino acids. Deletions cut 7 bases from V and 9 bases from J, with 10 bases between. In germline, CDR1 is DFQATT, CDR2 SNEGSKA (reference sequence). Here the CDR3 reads CSGLPSEQFF. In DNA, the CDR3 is TGCAGTGGCCTACCGAGTGAGCAGTTCTTC.

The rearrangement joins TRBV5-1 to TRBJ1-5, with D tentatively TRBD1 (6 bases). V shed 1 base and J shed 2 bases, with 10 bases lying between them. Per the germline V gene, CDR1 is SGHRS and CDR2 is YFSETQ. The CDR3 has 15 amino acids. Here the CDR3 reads CASSLTAGGNQPQHF. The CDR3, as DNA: TGCGCCAGCAGCTTGACCGCAGGGGGCAATCAGCCCCAGCATTTT.

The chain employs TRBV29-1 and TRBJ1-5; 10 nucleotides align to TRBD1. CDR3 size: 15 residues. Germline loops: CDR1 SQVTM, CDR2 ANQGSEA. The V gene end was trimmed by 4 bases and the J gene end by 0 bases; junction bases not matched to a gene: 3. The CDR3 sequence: CSVGQGAGSNQPQHF. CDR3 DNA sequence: TGCAGCGTTGGACAGGGGGCTGGTAGCAATCAGCCCCAGCATTTT.

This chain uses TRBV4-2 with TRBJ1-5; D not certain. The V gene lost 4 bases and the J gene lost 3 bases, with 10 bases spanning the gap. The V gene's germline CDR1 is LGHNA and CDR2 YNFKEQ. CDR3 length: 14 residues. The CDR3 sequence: CASSPGSLNQPQHF. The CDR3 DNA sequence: TGTGCCAGCAGCCCCGGTTCGCTCAATCAGCCCCAGCATTTT.

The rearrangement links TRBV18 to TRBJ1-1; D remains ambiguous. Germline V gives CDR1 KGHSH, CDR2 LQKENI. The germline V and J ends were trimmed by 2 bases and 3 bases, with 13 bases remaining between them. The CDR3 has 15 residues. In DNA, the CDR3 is TGTGCCAGCTCACCAACGATTAGACTTGACACTGAAGCTTTCTTT. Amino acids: CASSPTIRLDTEAFF.

CDR3 residues: CASSGLYGYTF. The CDR3 coding sequence is TGTGCCAGCAGCGGGCTCTATGGCTACACCTTC. V and J are TRBV3-1 (or the pseudogene TRBV3-2) and TRBJ1-2; unclear D gene. V was shortened by 5 bases and J by 4 bases, with 5 bases between the two germline ends. The germline CDR1 and CDR2 sequences are LGHDT and YNNKEL (reference sequence). CDR3 size: 11 residues.

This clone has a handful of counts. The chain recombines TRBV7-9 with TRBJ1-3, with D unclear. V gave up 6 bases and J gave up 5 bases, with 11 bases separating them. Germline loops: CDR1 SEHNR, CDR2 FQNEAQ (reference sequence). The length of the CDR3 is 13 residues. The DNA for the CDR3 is TGTGCCAGCAGACCAAGAGGTCGAAACACCATATATTTT. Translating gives CASRPRGRNTIYF. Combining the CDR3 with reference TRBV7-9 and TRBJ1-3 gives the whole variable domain DTGVSQNPRHKITKRGQNVTFRCDPISEHNRLYWYRQTLGQGPEFLTYFQNEAQLEKSRLLSDRFSAERPKGSFSTLEIQRTEQGDSAMYLCASRPRGRNTIYFGEGSWLTVV.

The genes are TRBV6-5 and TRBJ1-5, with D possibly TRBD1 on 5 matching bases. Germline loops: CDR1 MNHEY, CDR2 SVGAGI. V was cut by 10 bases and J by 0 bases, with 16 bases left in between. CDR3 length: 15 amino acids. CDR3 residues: CATWPGVHSNQPQHF. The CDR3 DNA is TGTGCCACTTGGCCGGGGGTGCATAGCAATCAGCCCCAGCATTTT.

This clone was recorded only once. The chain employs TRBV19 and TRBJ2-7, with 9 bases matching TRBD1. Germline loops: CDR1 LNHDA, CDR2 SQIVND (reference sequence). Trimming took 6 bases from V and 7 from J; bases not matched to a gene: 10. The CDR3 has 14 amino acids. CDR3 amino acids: CASSQLQGAYEQYF. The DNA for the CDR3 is TGTGCCAGTAGCCAACTACAGGGGGCTTATGAGCAGTACTTC.

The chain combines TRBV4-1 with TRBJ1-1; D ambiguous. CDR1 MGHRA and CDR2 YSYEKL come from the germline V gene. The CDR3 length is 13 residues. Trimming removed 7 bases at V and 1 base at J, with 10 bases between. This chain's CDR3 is CASTRVENTEAFF. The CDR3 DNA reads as TGCGCCAGCACCCGGGTCGAGAACACTGAAGCTTTCTTT.

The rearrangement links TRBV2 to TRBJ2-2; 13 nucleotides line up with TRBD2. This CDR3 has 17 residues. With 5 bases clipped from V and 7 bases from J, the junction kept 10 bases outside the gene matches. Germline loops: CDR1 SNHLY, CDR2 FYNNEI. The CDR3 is CASSHAGLAGAIGELFF. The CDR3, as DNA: TGTGCCAGCAGTCACGCCGGACTAGCGGGAGCGATCGGGGAGCTGTTTTTT.

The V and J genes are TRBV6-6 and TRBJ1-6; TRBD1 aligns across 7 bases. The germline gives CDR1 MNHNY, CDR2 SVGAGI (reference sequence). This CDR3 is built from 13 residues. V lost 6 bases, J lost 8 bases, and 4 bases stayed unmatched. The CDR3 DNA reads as TGTGCCAGCAGCAGAACAGGGGATTCACCCCTCCACTTT. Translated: CASSRTGDSPLHF.

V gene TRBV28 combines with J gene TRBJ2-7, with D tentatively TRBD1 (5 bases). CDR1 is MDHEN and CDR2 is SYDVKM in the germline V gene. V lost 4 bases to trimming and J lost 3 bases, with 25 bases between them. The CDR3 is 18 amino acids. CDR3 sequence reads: CASSWSPSSPGKGYEQYF. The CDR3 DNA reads TGTGCCAGCAGTTGGAGCCCTTCGTCTCCAGGGAAGGGCTACGAGCAGTACTTC.

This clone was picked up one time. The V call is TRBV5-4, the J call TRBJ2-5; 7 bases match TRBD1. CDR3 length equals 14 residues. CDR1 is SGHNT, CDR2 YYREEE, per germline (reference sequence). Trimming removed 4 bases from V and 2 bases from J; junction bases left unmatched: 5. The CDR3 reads CASSQGQKQETQYF. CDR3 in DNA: TGTGCCAGCAGCCAGGGACAGAAACAAGAGACCCAGTACTTC.

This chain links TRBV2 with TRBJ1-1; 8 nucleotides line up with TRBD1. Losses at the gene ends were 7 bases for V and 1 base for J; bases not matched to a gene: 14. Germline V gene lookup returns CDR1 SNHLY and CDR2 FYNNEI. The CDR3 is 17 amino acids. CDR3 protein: CASILKTDRAPNTEAFF. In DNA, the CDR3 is TGTGCCAGCATCCTAAAAACGGACAGGGCCCCGAACACTGAAGCTTTCTTT.

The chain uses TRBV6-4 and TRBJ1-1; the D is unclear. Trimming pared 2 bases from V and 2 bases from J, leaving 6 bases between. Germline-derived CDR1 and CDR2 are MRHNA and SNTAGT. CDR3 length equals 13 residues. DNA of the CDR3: TGTGCCAGCAGTGACAGCTCAAACACTGAAGCTTTCTTT. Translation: CASSDSSNTEAFF.

CDR3 sequence: CASSFPRGAGNTIYF. DNA of the CDR3: TGTGCCAGCAGCTTCCCTCGGGGGGCGGGAAACACCATATATTTT. The chain is built from TRBV13 and TRBJ1-3; possible D gene TRBD1, 6 bases. Germline CDR1 is PRHDT and CDR2 is FYEKMQ (reference sequence). Trimming cost V 3 bases and J 4 bases, with 13 bases left between them. The CDR3 has 15 residues.

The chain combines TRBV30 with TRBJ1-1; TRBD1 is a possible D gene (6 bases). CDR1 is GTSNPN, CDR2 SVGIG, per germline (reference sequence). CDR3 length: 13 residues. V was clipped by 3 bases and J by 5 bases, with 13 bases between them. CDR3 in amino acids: CAWRQGLGTEAFF. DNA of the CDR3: TGTGCCTGGAGGCAGGGGTTGGGGACTGAAGCTTTCTTT.